These 23 T cell receptor beta chains were sequenced from one sample in a study of shared T cell receptors in the human thymus. Only in-frame clones appear in the TCRdb table, and some are missing; sequencing was by immunoSEQ multiplex PCR. The repertoire holds hundreds of thousands of clones, around 87% seen once, with about 0.01% in the top ten. This sample also appeared in a second study, on human thymus T cells.

The source material was thymocytes. The receptor source for this set is a boy in the first two years of life with a congenital heart defect.

J is TRBJ2-7 and V is TRBV15; 8 nucleotides match TRBD1. This CDR3 is built from 16 residues. The germline V gene has CDR1 LNHNV and CDR2 YYDKDF (reference sequence). Germline trimming cut 2 bases from V and 5 bases from J; bases unmatched to any gene: 11. Here the CDR3 DNA reads TGTGCCACCAGCAGAACCTTCCGGGACAGGTACCACGAGCAGTACTTC. Protein product: CATSRTFRDRYHEQYF.

The chain uses TRBV11-2 and TRBJ1-5; 7 positions match TRBD1. The CDR3 is 17 amino acids. The germline gives CDR1 SGHAT, CDR2 FQNNGV. The junction had 9 bases not matched to a gene; V was cut back by 1 base and J by 3 bases. The CDR3: CASSLAVRQGDNQPQHF. In DNA form, the CDR3 reads TGTGCCAGCAGCTTAGCGGTCCGACAGGGCGACAATCAGCCCCAGCATTTT. Filled out from reference TRBV11-2 and TRBJ1-5, the complete variable domain reads EAGVAQSPRYKIIEKRQSVAFWCNPISGHATLYWYQQILGQGPKLLIQFQNNGVVDDSQLPKDRFSAERLKGVDSTLKIQPAKLEDSAVYLCASSLAVRQGDNQPQHFGDGTRLSIL.

The chain has TRBV27 and TRBJ2-1; TRBD2 matches 13 bases. V shed 6 bases and J 8 bases; nucleotides not matched to a gene: 16. This CDR3 is built from 18 residues. Germline loops: CDR1 MNHEY, CDR2 SMNVEV (reference sequence). The CDR3 region has the DNA TGTGCCAGCAGAAGACTAGCGGGAGGCCAAGGGGGTCGGGATGAGCAGTTCTTC. As protein: CASRRLAGGQGGRDEQFF.

The rearrangement links TRBV19 to TRBJ2-1; TRBD1 is a possible D gene (6 bases). The CDR3 extends over 17 amino acids. V was clipped by 3 bases and J by 6 bases, with 21 bases between them. The germline V gene encodes CDR1 LNHDA and CDR2 SQIVND (reference sequence). The CDR3 loop reads CASSISEFRGRRNEQFF. For the CDR3, the DNA is TGTGCCAGTAGTATTAGTGAATTCAGGGGAAGACGCAATGAGCAGTTCTTC.

The rearrangement uses TRBV30 and TRBJ2-1, with 9 bases lining up with TRBD2. Germline CDR1 is GTSNPN and CDR2 is SVGIG (reference sequence). The V gene end was trimmed by 5 bases and the J gene end by 3 bases; junction bases not matched to a gene: 8. CDR3 length: 15 residues. The chain's CDR3 is CAWARREGYYNEQFF. The CDR3 coding sequence is TGTGCCTGGGCGAGGCGGGAGGGGTACTACAATGAGCAGTTCTTC.

The chain links TRBV5-8 to TRBJ2-7, with TRBD2 identical over 9 bases. After removal of 3 bases from V and 0 bases from J, the junction contained 7 bases not matched to a gene. This CDR3 is 16 amino acids long. Germline V gene data show CDR1 as SGHTS and CDR2 as YDEGEE. The DNA of the CDR3 is TGTGCCAGCAGCTCAGACTTTAGCGGGAGCTCCTACGAGCAGTACTTC. This sequence encodes CASSSDFSGSSYEQYF.

This rearrangement joins TRBV6-1 to TRBJ2-7; 11 positions match TRBD2. The length of the CDR3 is 15 residues. Germline-derived CDR1 and CDR2 are MNHNS and SASEGT. The junction had 6 bases not matched to a gene; V was cut back by 3 bases and J by 5 bases. The CDR3 protein is CASSDSTSGSNEQYF. The CDR3 DNA reads TGTGCCAGCAGTGATAGCACTAGCGGGAGCAACGAGCAGTACTTC.

J is TRBJ2-1 and V is TRBV9; 8 bases fit TRBD2. The V and J ends lost 3 bases and 2 bases, in that order; junction bases with no gene match: 7. CDR1 and CDR2 (germline): SGDLS, YYNGEE. The CDR3 is made up of 16 amino acids. CDR3 bases: TGTGCCAGCAGCGCCCCCGGGACTAGACCCTACAATGAGCAGTTCTTC. Translated, it gives CASSAPGTRPYNEQFF.

CDR3 region: CASSDFRAYGREDETQYF. CDR3 DNA: TGTGCCAGCAGTGACTTCAGGGCTTACGGGCGGGAGGACGAGACCCAGTACTTC. The rearrangement joins TRBV6-1 to TRBJ2-5; 8 bases align to TRBD2. The CDR3 runs 18 residues. Germline assignment: CDR1 MNHNS and CDR2 SASEGT. V shed 3 bases and J 5 bases; nucleotides not matched to a gene: 17.

V is TRBV2 and J is TRBJ2-7, with D maybe TRBD2 (6 bases). The germline V and J ends were trimmed by 8 bases and 2 bases, with 22 bases remaining between them. Germline-derived CDR1 and CDR2 are SNHLY and FYNNEI. CDR3 length: 16 amino acids. The CDR3 DNA sequence: TGTGCCAGCGGGGCAAGGGGCGGGGTGGGGACCTACGAGCAGTACTTC. Protein sequence: CASGARGGVGTYEQYF.

The rearrangement links TRBV11-3 to TRBJ2-7; possibly TRBD1 for D (6 bases). V gave up 5 bases and J gave up 3 bases, with 14 bases separating them. The CDR3 has 14 amino acids. Looked up from germline, CDR1 is SGHNT and CDR2 is YENEEA. Written as DNA, the CDR3 is TGTGCCAGCAGCCCGGACAGATTCCTCTACGAGCAGTACTTC. This codes for CASSPDRFLYEQYF.

The V call is TRBV9, the J call TRBJ2-1, with 7 bases identical to TRBD2. Germline V gene sequence: CDR1 SGDLS, CDR2 YYNGEE. The J segment lost 9 bases and the V segment lost 0 bases, leaving 6 bases of the junction unmatched. The CDR3 runs 14 residues. The CDR3, as DNA: TGTGCCAGCAGCGTAGGGGACTACACAAGTGAGCAGTTCTTC. Translated: CASSVGDYTSEQFF.

In this sample, this clone turned up once. The chain carries TRBV4-2 and TRBJ2-1, with no clear D. CDR1 and CDR2 from the germline V gene are LGHNA and YNFKEQ. The length of the CDR3 is 15 residues. The germline V and J ends were trimmed by 0 bases and 2 bases, with 8 bases remaining between them. CDR3 nucleotide sequence: TGTGCCAGCAGCCAAGAGTCAACGGCCTACAATGAGCAGTTCTTC. This translates into CASSQESTAYNEQFF.

V and J are TRBV10-2 and TRBJ2-7; 8 bases line up with TRBD1. Germline V gene sequence: CDR1 WSHSY, CDR2 SAAADI. CDR3 length: 12 amino acids. J lost 11 bases, V lost 1 base, and 4 bases had no gene match. This CDR3 is CASSEWAGGEYF. The DNA of the CDR3 is TGCGCCAGCAGTGAGTGGGCAGGGGGCGAGTACTTC.

This clone was counted only a few times. In nucleotides, the CDR3 is TGTGCCAGCAGTTTCGAACTGAACAATCAGCCCCAGCATTTT. Its protein is CASSFELNNQPQHF. V gene TRBV28 combines with J gene TRBJ1-5, with D unresolved. The CDR3 length is 14 residues. The germline CDR1 and CDR2 sequences are MDHEN and SYDVKM. V lost 3 bases and J 3 bases, leaving 9 bases between the germline ends.

The CDR3 nucleotides are TGTGCCAGCACTTGGACACAGGGGGAAGGCGGGGAGCTGTTTTTT. The encoded protein is CASTWTQGEGGELFF. The chain couples TRBV6-5 to TRBJ2-2, with TRBD1 matching over 8 bases. This CDR3 has 15 amino acids. V was pared by 7 bases and J by 7 bases, with 11 bases of the junction left unmatched. From germline, CDR1 is MNHEY and CDR2 SVGAGI.

The V gene is TRBV5-1, the J gene TRBJ2-1, with 11 positions matching TRBD2. The CDR3 is 15 amino acids. V shed 4 bases, J shed 8 bases, and the junction held 8 bases outside the gene matches. CDR1 is SGHRS and CDR2 is YFSETQ in the germline V gene. The CDR3, as DNA: TGCGCCAGCAGCCGGGGACTAGCGGCGGGGGATGAGCAGTTCTTC. Encoded protein: CASSRGLAAGDEQFF.

The chain uses TRBV4-2 and TRBJ1-3; a possible D gene is TRBD1 (5 bases). The germline CDR1 and CDR2 sequences are LGHNA and YNFKEQ. The CDR3 spans 14 residues. The V gene lost 4 bases and the J gene lost 8 bases, with 15 bases spanning the gap. The CDR3 loop reads CASSPRGRADTIYF. The CDR3 DNA follows: TGTGCCAGCAGCCCCCGAGGCAGGGCGGACACCATATATTTT.

This clone has just a few counts. This rearrangement joins TRBV2 to TRBJ1-1; 9 positions match TRBD1. The CDR3 extends over 13 amino acids. The J segment lost 4 bases and the V segment lost 8 bases, leaving 5 bases of the junction unmatched. Germline CDR1 is SNHLY and CDR2 is FYNNEI. DNA of the CDR3: TGTGCCAGCCGGACAGGGGAGGGCACTGAAGCTTTCTTT. It codes for CASRTGEGTEAFF.

This rearrangement joins TRBV28 to TRBJ1-2; D is possibly TRBD1 (5 bases). The germline V gene has CDR1 MDHEN and CDR2 SYDVKM. The CDR3 is made up of 14 amino acids. Trimming shortened V by 2 bases and J by 8 bases, and 15 bases separated the two germline ends. CDR3 sequence: CASSLGEGASGYTF. CDR3 DNA sequence: TGTGCCAGCAGTTTAGGCGAAGGGGCTTCGGGCTACACCTTC.

The chain links TRBV19 to TRBJ1-2; D possibly corresponds to TRBD1 (5 bases). V was cut by 5 bases and J by 9 bases, with 19 bases left in between. Looked up from germline, CDR1 is LNHDA and CDR2 is SQIVND (reference sequence). CDR3 length: 14 residues. The DNA of the CDR3 is TGTGCCAGTAGTCCTCTTAGTAAGGGGTTTTGCTACACCTTC. It is translated as CASSPLSKGFCYTF.

CDR3 in amino acids: CASSVTSGRPWEQYF. The CDR3 region has the DNA TGTGCCAGCAGTGTAACTAGCGGGAGGCCGTGGGAGCAGTACTTC. The rearrangement joins TRBV27 to TRBJ2-7; 12 bases agree with TRBD2. This CDR3 region has 15 residues. Looked up from germline, CDR1 is MNHEY and CDR2 is SMNVEV (reference sequence). V was pared by 5 bases and J by 7 bases, with 9 bases of the junction left unmatched.

The chain combines TRBV2 with TRBJ1-2; D remains ambiguous. The V gene lost 2 bases and the J gene lost 5 bases, with 9 bases spanning the gap. CDR3 length equals 13 residues. Per germline, CDR1 SNHLY and CDR2 FYNNEI. The CDR3 sequence: CASSEQVEYGYTF. CDR3 DNA sequence: TGTGCCAGCAGTGAACAGGTGGAATATGGCTACACCTTC.